The next 25 T cell receptor beta chains were all read from a single sample in a study of shared T cell receptors in the human thymus listed by TCRdb under 2021. Library construction relied on the immunoSEQ multiplex PCR assay. TCRdb carries this immuneACCESS record with in-frame sequences only. Its versions omit some clonotypes, under half of them owing to an unresolved V gene in the studies checked, with the rest unexplained. Across this sample there are hundreds of thousands of clones, with around 87% seen only once. Clones ranked in the top ten supply roughly 0.0094% of the sample. The data were also submitted as part of a second study, on human thymus T cells.

Sequenced sample: thymocytes. All receptors derive from a boy in the first two years of life with a congenital heart defect. Donor details come from another sample of the same person, matched by shared clones.

This sequence joins TRBV28 and TRBJ1-1, with D maybe TRBD1 (6 bases). Germline CDR1 is MDHEN and CDR2 is SYDVKM. The V end lost 6 bases, the J end lost 4 bases, and 15 bases lay between the germline ends. The CDR3 runs to 14 residues. Written as DNA, the CDR3 is TGTGCCAGCAGGTTACAGGGAAGAGCCACTGAAGCTTTCTTT. Translation: CASRLQGRATEAFF.

The chain links TRBV27 to TRBJ2-7, with 9 positions matching TRBD1. The CDR3 totals 22 residues. The J segment lost 6 bases and the V segment lost 0 bases, leaving 27 bases of the junction unmatched. Germline CDR1 reads MNHEY; CDR2 reads SMNVEV (reference sequence). The CDR3 protein is CASSLSISGVLPAAGQGREQYF. Written as DNA, the CDR3 is TGTGCCAGCAGTTTATCGATAAGTGGTGTGCTCCCCGCGGCGGGACAGGGCCGCGAGCAGTACTTC.

The chain has TRBV4-1 and TRBJ1-3; D unresolved. The germline V and J ends were trimmed by 0 bases and 2 bases, with 11 bases remaining between them. CDR1 is MGHRA and CDR2 is YSYEKL in the germline V gene. The CDR3 contains 16 residues. The CDR3 sequence: CASSQDTAITGNTIYF. In DNA, the CDR3 is TGCGCCAGCAGCCAAGATACAGCAATCACTGGAAACACCATATATTTT.

This clone was seen a single time. The chain combines TRBV7-2 with TRBJ1-5; possibly TRBD1 for D (6 bases). Trimming pared 5 bases from V and 6 bases from J, leaving 11 bases between. Germline CDR1 reads SGHTA; CDR2 reads FQGNSA. The length of the CDR3 is 13 residues. Here the CDR3 DNA reads TGTGCCAGCAGCCGAGGGGGGGGTCAGCCCCAGCATTTT. Amino acids: CASSRGGGQPQHF.

The chain joins TRBV6-6 to TRBJ2-3; no firm D call. The germline CDR1 and CDR2 sequences are MNHNY and SVGAGI (reference sequence). The CDR3 spans 15 residues. Trimming took 2 bases from V and 2 from J, leaving 11 bases between them. CDR3 loop: CASSYPTSATDTQYF. The DNA for the CDR3 is TGTGCCAGCAGTTACCCCACGAGCGCCACAGATACGCAGTATTTT.

The gene calls are TRBV18 and TRBJ1-3, with 8 bases identical to TRBD1. The CDR3 runs 13 residues. CDR1 and CDR2 (germline): KGHSH, LQKENI. V lost 9 bases and J lost 4; bases outside the gene matches: 5. CDR3 DNA sequence: TGTGCCAGTCCAGGGGGCAGAGGAAACACCATATATTTT. It codes for CASPGGRGNTIYF.

This clone was observed once. The J gene is TRBJ2-7, the V gene TRBV4-3, with D possibly TRBD1 on 6 matching bases. V dropped 2 bases and J dropped 4 bases, with 18 bases sitting between them. This CDR3 is 16 amino acids long. The germline V gene encodes CDR1 LGHNA and CDR2 YSLEER. The CDR3 bases are TGCGCCAGCAGCCAAATACCGGGACACAATTCTTACGAGCAGTACTTC. Its translation is CASSQIPGHNSYEQYF.

The J gene is TRBJ2-1, the V gene TRBV18; D might be TRBD1 (6 bases). The CDR3 runs 14 residues. Trimming removed 1 base from V and 9 bases from J, with 13 bases in between. Germline CDR1 and CDR2: KGHSH and LQKENI. CDR3 DNA sequence: TGTGCCAGCTCACCACACACAGGGACGACTGAGCAGTTCTTC. Protein sequence: CASSPHTGTTEQFF.

The chain couples TRBV14 to TRBJ2-5; a possible D gene is TRBD2 (5 bases). CDR3 length: 14 residues. CDR1 SGHDN and CDR2 FVKESK come from the germline V gene. Trimming left V 0 bases short and J 5 bases short, with 10 bases between. The CDR3 DNA sequence: TGTGCCAGCAGCCAAGATCGAAGGGAGGAGACCCAGTACTTC. This sequence encodes CASSQDRREETQYF.

In DNA, the CDR3 is TGTGCCAGCAGTCCCACCGGGACACCTAACACCGGGGAGCTGTTTTTT. Translated: CASSPTGTPNTGELFF. This chain connects TRBV7-2 to TRBJ2-2; weak D call: TRBD1 (6 bases). CDR3 length: 16 residues. V lost 6 bases to trimming and J lost 2 bases, with 16 bases between them. Looked up from germline, CDR1 is SGHTA and CDR2 is FQGNSA.

The rearrangement links TRBV5-8 to TRBJ2-2; 8 bases are shared with TRBD1. The CDR3 loop spans 15 amino acids. With V trimmed by 2 bases and J by 4 bases, 4 bases remained unmatched. Germline V gene data show CDR1 as SGHTS and CDR2 as YDEGEE. This CDR3 is CASSFDRGVTGELFF. As DNA, the CDR3 is TGTGCCAGCAGCTTTGACAGGGGTGTCACCGGGGAGCTGTTTTTT.

The chain combines TRBV5-1 with TRBJ2-7, with TRBD2 matching over 12 bases. After removal of 3 bases from V and 6 bases from J, the junction contained 7 bases not matched to a gene. The CDR3 has 15 residues. Germline CDR1 SGHRS, CDR2 YFSETQ. The CDR3 sequence is CASSSGLAGLPEQYF. The CDR3 region has the DNA TGCGCCAGCAGCTCAGGACTAGCGGGGCTTCCCGAGCAGTACTTC. The whole variable domain, remainder taken from reference TRBV5-1 and TRBJ2-7, is KAGVTQTPRYLIKTRGQQVTLSCSPISGHRSVSWYQQTPGQGLQFLFEYFSETQRNKGNFPGRFSGRQFSNSRSEMNVSTLELGDSALYLCASSSGLAGLPEQYFGPGTRLTVT.

The chain has TRBV19 and TRBJ2-7; maybe TRBD2 (6 bases). CDR1 and CDR2 (germline): LNHDA, SQIVND (reference sequence). V lost 3 bases, J lost 0 bases, and 15 bases lay in between. The CDR3 consists of 16 residues. CDR3 nucleotides: TGTGCCAGTAGTATTGGATTAGCGGAATACTCCTACGAGCAGTACTTC. Its translation is CASSIGLAEYSYEQYF.

The rearrangement links TRBV28 to TRBJ2-3; the D gene is possibly TRBD2 (7 bases). Trimming took 3 bases from V and 2 from J, leaving 9 bases between them. Germline assignment: CDR1 MDHEN and CDR2 SYDVKM. The CDR3 is 14 amino acids. The DNA of the CDR3 is TGTGCCAGCAGTTTCGGGGGGCACACAGATACGCAGTATTTT. This gives the protein CASSFGGHTDTQYF.

This chain connects TRBV18 to TRBJ1-2; 7 bases match TRBD1. The CDR3 covers 14 residues. J was trimmed by 4 bases and V by 3 bases; bases with no gene match: 5. CDR1 KGHSH and CDR2 LQKENI come from the germline V gene. The CDR3 protein is CASSPPGQTYGYTF. DNA of the CDR3: TGTGCCAGCTCACCTCCGGGACAGACCTATGGCTACACCTTC.

This chain joins TRBV21-1 and TRBJ2-5; the table gives TRBD2 as D, unverified against the DNA. TRBV21-1 is a pseudogene. CDR3 length: 19 residues. CDR3 in amino acids: CASSKGLMAGEVLLETQYF. CDR3 DNA: TGTGCCAGCAGCAAAGGGTTAATGGCGGGAGAGGTATTGCTGGAGACCCAGTACTTC.

The J gene is TRBJ2-1, the V gene TRBV5-8; D is perhaps TRBD1 (5 bases). The ends were cut back, 2 bases at V and 0 bases at J, with 24 bases in the middle. The CDR3 extends over 20 amino acids. Per the germline V gene, CDR1 is SGHTS and CDR2 is YDEGEE. CDR3 coding DNA: TGTGCCAGCAGCTTTAGGGGCAGTATCCTGGAGACCCTCTCCTACAATGAGCAGTTCTTC. Protein product: CASSFRGSILETLSYNEQFF.

This chain connects TRBV21-1 to TRBJ2-7; no DNA check was done on the table's D call, TRBD1. TRBV21-1 is a documented pseudogene. This CDR3 has 16 amino acids. The CDR3 coding sequence is TGTGCCAGCAGCAAAGTAACGGGACAGGTACCCTACGAGCAGTACTTC. Amino acids: CASSKVTGQVPYEQYF.

This chain connects TRBV20-1 to TRBJ2-1; weak D call: TRBD1 (5 bases). Trimming cost V 6 bases and J 9 bases, with 9 bases left between them. The CDR3 totals 10 residues. The V gene's germline CDR1 is DFQATT and CDR2 SNEGSKA (reference sequence). For the CDR3, the DNA is TGCAGTGCCCAGGGTGGTGAGCAGTTCTTC. Amino acid sequence: CSAQGGEQFF.

The chain employs TRBV7-9 and TRBJ2-7; 8 nucleotides align to TRBD1. This CDR3 spans 13 amino acids. Germline CDR1 reads SEHNR; CDR2 reads FQNEAQ (reference sequence). The trim removed 5 bases at V and 1 base at J, leaving 1 base unmatched. CDR3 sequence (DNA): TGTGCCAGCAGCCGGACAGGGTCCTACGAGCAGTACTTC. This gives the protein CASSRTGSYEQYF.

The chain uses TRBV7-6 and TRBJ2-1, with 13 bases fitting TRBD2. Trimming cost V 5 bases and J 5 bases; bases outside gene matches: 6. CDR3 length: 16 residues. CDR1 SGHVS and CDR2 FNYEAQ come from the germline V gene. This chain's CDR3 is CASSPGTSGINNEQFF. Here the CDR3 DNA reads TGTGCCAGCAGCCCAGGGACTAGCGGGATTAACAATGAGCAGTTCTTC.

This chain connects TRBV28 to TRBJ1-2, with D maybe TRBD1 (5 bases). The CDR3 loop spans 16 amino acids. Germline CDR1 reads MDHEN; CDR2 reads SYDVKM. V was cut by 5 bases and J by 5 bases, with 21 bases left in between. CDR3 sequence: CASSPTSVDRGYGYTF. CDR3 coding DNA: TGTGCCAGCAGTCCGACCAGCGTAGACAGAGGATATGGCTACACCTTC.

The V call is TRBV19, the J call TRBJ2-7; 7 nucleotides align to TRBD2. V was clipped by 1 base and J by 0 bases; unmatched bases: 3. The CDR3 runs 15 residues. Germline V gene sequence: CDR1 LNHDA, CDR2 SQIVND (reference sequence). The CDR3 DNA follows: TGTGCCAGTAGTATAGTCCTAGCGGTCTCCTACGAGCAGTACTTC. This translates into CASSIVLAVSYEQYF.

The chain joins TRBV5-4 to TRBJ2-7, with 8 nucleotides matching TRBD2. The germline CDR1 and CDR2 sequences are SGHNT and YYREEE (reference sequence). The trim removed 7 bases at V and 3 bases at J, leaving 9 bases unmatched. This CDR3 contains 14 residues. Here the CDR3 reads CASANPGLVYEQYF. DNA of the CDR3: TGTGCCAGCGCAAACCCGGGACTAGTCTACGAGCAGTACTTC.

V is TRBV2 and J is TRBJ2-7, with a possible D match to TRBD1 (6 bases). Germline V gene sequence: CDR1 SNHLY, CDR2 FYNNEI. Between the trimmed V and J ends, which lost 3 bases and 0 bases, there was a span of 21 bases. CDR3 length: 18 amino acids. This CDR3 reads CASSDEPRDTKSSYEQYF. The CDR3 DNA reads as TGTGCCAGCAGTGATGAGCCCCGGGACACGAAGAGCTCCTACGAGCAGTACTTC. The entire variable domain, with the rest obtained from reference TRBV2 and TRBJ2-7, is as follows: EPEVTQTPSHQVTQMGQEVILRCVPISNHLYFYWYRQILGQKVEFLVSFYNNEISEKSEIFDDQFSVERPDGSNFTLKIRSTKLEDSAMYFCASSDEPRDTKSSYEQYFGPGTRLTVT.